This TCR beta chain is drawn from a study of T-cell memory formation after mild COVID-19. General study findings and limits: Whereas later expanders leaned CD4+, clones contracting day 15 to 85 showed a balanced CD4/CD8 makeup.

As to this clonotype: Its cognate antigen is unknown.

V gave up 4 bases and J gave up 7 bases; unmatched junction bases: 7. CDR1 is LGHNA and CDR2 is YSLEER in the germline V gene. This CDR3 has 15 amino acids. TCRdb re-called the 5' RACE reads through MiXCR, storing one row per CDR3 protein. The table has about 160,000 distinct CDR3 sequences, 25% to 40% seen once. The TCR originated in an adult woman who had mild COVID-19 (a few samples of this study predate the infection). Cell type and time point are not known. Specimen: PBMCs or a T cell subset sorted from them (not recorded which). This chain uses TRBV4-3 with TRBJ2-1; 10 bases fit TRBD2. The CDR3 here is CASSRTSGAKNEQFF. CDR3 DNA: TGCGCCAGCAGCCGGACTAGCGGAGCTAAGAATGAGCAGTTCTTC.